The 7 T cell receptor beta chains below all came from one sample that was sequenced in a study of cytomegalovirus exposure and HLA in healthy donors. Assay used: immunoSEQ multiplex PCR; TCRdb lists only in-frame clones, some missing. The sample includes around 200,000 clones, 80% to 90% of them seen just once. Sequenced material: PBMCs. Receptors originate from a young woman in good health and CMV-seronegative.

This chain joins TRBV5-6 and TRBJ2-3; no clear D gene. Deletions cut 1 base from V and 3 bases from J, with 6 bases between. The CDR3 runs 13 residues. CDR1 and CDR2 from the germline V gene are SGHDT and YYEEEE. CDR3 loop: CASSLRGTDTQYF. In DNA form, the CDR3 reads TGTGCCAGCAGCTTGCGCGGAACAGATACGCAGTATTTT.

This clone was recorded a few times. The junction departs from germline at one end; a sequencing error may be responsible. V and J are TRBV2 and TRBJ2-7; tentatively, D is TRBD2 (6 bases). Germline V gene data show CDR1 as SNHLY and CDR2 as FYNNEI. The CDR3 runs 11 residues. The CDR3 region has the DNA TGTGCCAGCAGGATGGAGGGTTCCCACCTCTTC. Protein product: CASRMEGSHLF.

This chain links TRBV29-1 with TRBJ2-7, with TRBD2 as a possible D gene (6 bases). V was shortened by 6 bases and J by 0 bases, with 12 bases between the two germline ends. Germline lookup yields CDR1 SQVTM and CDR2 ANQGSEA. The CDR3 is 13 residues long. CDR3 DNA: TGCAGCGTCGGTCGGGAGAGCTCCTACGAGCAGTACTTC. Translation: CSVGRESSYEQYF.

V usage is TRBV27 and J usage is TRBJ2-7; D gene unclear. V was shortened by 5 bases and J by 0 bases, with 8 bases between the two germline ends. The CDR3 sequence is 13 residues long. Germline lookup yields CDR1 MNHEY and CDR2 SMNVEV (reference sequence). CDR3 sequence reads: CASSPQLSYEQYF. For the CDR3, the DNA is TGTGCCAGCAGTCCCCAACTCTCCTACGAGCAGTACTTC.

The V and J genes are TRBV30 and TRBJ2-2, with D perhaps TRBD2 (5 bases). Germline assignment: CDR1 GTSNPN and CDR2 SVGIG (reference sequence). This CDR3 is 14 amino acids long. Trimming cost V 2 bases and J 6 bases, with 13 bases left between them. The CDR3 DNA reads TGTGCCTGGAGTCGAGGGAATACGGCCGGGGAGCTGTTTTTT. Protein sequence: CAWSRGNTAGELFF.

Here the CDR3 reads CASSEREPSSYNEQFF. CDR3 DNA sequence: TGTGCCAGCAGTGAGAGAGAGCCAAGCTCCTACAATGAGCAGTTCTTC. The V and J genes are TRBV2 and TRBJ2-1; no definite D call. The CDR3 spans 16 residues. Per germline, CDR1 SNHLY and CDR2 FYNNEI. The V and J ends lost 3 bases and 0 bases respectively, with 12 bases between them.

This chain joins TRBV5-1 and TRBJ1-1, with D hard to call. This CDR3 has 15 residues. The germline V gene has CDR1 SGHRS and CDR2 YFSETQ. V was pared by 6 bases and J by 1 base, with 16 bases between. In DNA form, the CDR3 reads TGCGCCAGCAACTTCCTTCCTTCGGGGAACACTGAAGCTTTCTTT. It specifies CASNFLPSGNTEAFF.